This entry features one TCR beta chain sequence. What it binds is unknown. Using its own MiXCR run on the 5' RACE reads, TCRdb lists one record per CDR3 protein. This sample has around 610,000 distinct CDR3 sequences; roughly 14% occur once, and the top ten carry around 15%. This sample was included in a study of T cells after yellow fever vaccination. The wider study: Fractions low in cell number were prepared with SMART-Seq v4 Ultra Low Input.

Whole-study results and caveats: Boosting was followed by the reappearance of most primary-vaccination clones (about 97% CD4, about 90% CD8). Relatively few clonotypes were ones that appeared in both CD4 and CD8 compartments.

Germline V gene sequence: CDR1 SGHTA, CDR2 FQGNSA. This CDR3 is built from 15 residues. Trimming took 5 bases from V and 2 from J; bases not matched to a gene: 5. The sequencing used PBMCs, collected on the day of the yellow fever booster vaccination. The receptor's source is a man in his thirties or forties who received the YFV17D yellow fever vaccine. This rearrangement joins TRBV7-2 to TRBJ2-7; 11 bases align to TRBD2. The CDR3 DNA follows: TGTGCCAGCAGCACGGGACTAGCGGTTACCTACGAGCAGTACTTC. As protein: CASSTGLAVTYEQYF.